Sequencing of this T cell receptor (beta chain) was carried out in a study of T cell responses to AZD1222 COVID-19 vaccine. About this clone: Its target is not known.

Second-dose intervals of approximately 4 or approximately 12 weeks were pooled. Study-level results: Seropositive AZD1222 recipients at baseline numbered only 6 or 7. It should be noted that donors were predominantly white British and more often female, and clonal diversity was possibly underestimated.

TCRdb's table, derived via immunoSEQ multiplex PCR, lists solely in-frame clones and lacks some. The sample includes 150,000 to 200,000 clones, 85% to 95% of them seen just once. From germline, CDR1 is SGHNT and CDR2 YYREEE (reference sequence). The CDR3 extends over 15 amino acids. Trimming cost V 4 bases and J 0 bases, with 14 bases left between them. This sequence was found in an adult who received the AZD1222 COVID-19 vaccine. Sequenced material: peripheral blood, taken 28 days after the second AZD1222 dose. The V gene is TRBV5-4, the J gene TRBJ2-7, with a possible D match to TRBD1 (6 bases). The CDR3 DNA sequence: TGTGCCAGCAGCACTGACAGGACCCTCTCCTACGAGCAGTACTTC. This codes for CASSTDRTLSYEQYF.